The 14 T cell receptor beta chains below all came from one sample that was sequenced in a study of cytomegalovirus exposure and HLA in healthy donors. Primers: 60 Vbeta forward and 13 Jbeta reverse. Method: immunoSEQ multiplex PCR; TCRdb's copy keeps in-frame clones and lacks some. The data show approximately 110,000 clones, around three quarters seen once. The sample taken for sequencing was PBMCs. The receptors here all came from a female donor in good health and CMV-seropositive.

The chain recombines TRBV19 with TRBJ2-7; 11 nucleotides line up with TRBD1. Germline trimming cut 3 bases from V and 0 bases from J; bases unmatched to any gene: 1. This CDR3 is 15 amino acids long. CDR1 and CDR2 (germline): LNHDA, SQIVND (reference sequence). CDR3 DNA sequence: TGTGCCAGTAGTATTGGGACAGGGGGCTCCTACGAGCAGTACTTC. Translation gives CASSIGTGGSYEQYF.

This chain connects TRBV5-6 to TRBJ1-2; tentatively, D is TRBD1 (5 bases). The V and J ends lost 5 bases and 2 bases respectively, with 10 bases between them. This CDR3 comprises 13 residues. Per germline, CDR1 SGHDT and CDR2 YYEEEE. CDR3 bases: TGTGCCAGCAGAACGGGGGGGAACTATGGCTACACCTTC. Amino acids: CASRTGGNYGYTF.

This rearrangement joins TRBV5-1 to TRBJ2-2, with 7 positions matching TRBD1. The CDR3 has 16 residues. V shed 3 bases, J shed 3 bases, and the junction held 8 bases outside the gene matches. The germline V gene encodes CDR1 SGHRS and CDR2 YFSETQ. Here the CDR3 DNA reads TGCGCCAGCAGCTCAAGGACAGGAAGGGACACCGGGGAGCTGTTTTTT. Translation: CASSSRTGRDTGELFF.

This chain links TRBV6-6 with TRBJ2-2; 12 nucleotides align to TRBD2. J was trimmed by 5 bases and V by 2 bases; bases with no gene match: 0. The CDR3 is 15 residues long. CDR1 MNHNY and CDR2 SVGAGI come from the germline V gene (reference sequence). For the CDR3, the DNA is TGTGCCAGCAGTTACACTAGCGGGAGGACCGGGGAGCTGTTTTTT. Its translation is CASSYTSGRTGELFF.

The chain is built from TRBV25-1 and TRBJ1-2, with D unclear. Trimming pared 3 bases from V and 4 bases from J, leaving 9 bases between. CDR3 length: 13 amino acids. Germline CDR1 MGHDK, CDR2 SYGVNS. CDR3 DNA sequence: TGTGCCAGCAGTGACTCTGTGTTCTATGGCTACACCTTC. Encoded protein: CASSDSVFYGYTF.

The chain combines TRBV7-2 with TRBJ2-1; TRBD1 matches 8 bases. The CDR3 contains 15 residues. V was pared by 6 bases and J by 7 bases, with 11 bases of the junction left unmatched. Germline V gene lookup returns CDR1 SGHTA and CDR2 FQGNSA. The CDR3 coding sequence is TGTGCCAGCAGTCTCTGGACAGGGCCAGGGAATGAGCAGTTCTTC. Protein product: CASSLWTGPGNEQFF.

This sequence joins TRBV4-1 and TRBJ2-5; tentatively, D is TRBD2 (6 bases). The CDR3 loop spans 16 amino acids. Germline V gene lookup returns CDR1 MGHRA and CDR2 YSYEKL. With 0 bases removed from V and 5 bases from J, the gap between germline ends came to 16 bases. The CDR3 DNA reads as TGCGCCAGCAGCCAAGATTCAGGCGGGGCCAGGGAGACCCAGTACTTC. Translated: CASSQDSGGARETQYF.

V gene TRBV29-1 combines with J gene TRBJ1-2; tentatively, D is TRBD1 (6 bases). Trimming took off 8 bases at V and 6 bases at J, with 16 bases between the two ends. This CDR3 comprises 12 residues. Germline lookup yields CDR1 SQVTM and CDR2 ANQGSEA. CDR3 in amino acids: CSHSTGMNGYTF. CDR3 nucleotides: TGCAGCCACAGCACAGGGATGAATGGCTACACCTTC.

This clone was counted a few times. The chain links TRBV28 to TRBJ1-4; 7 bases line up with TRBD1. The V gene end was trimmed by 7 bases and the J gene end by 8 bases; junction bases not matched to a gene: 13. This CDR3 has 15 residues. Germline values: CDR1 MDHEN, CDR2 SYDVKM. The CDR3: CASTSNRGFQEKLFF. DNA of the CDR3: TGTGCCAGCACCTCTAACAGGGGATTTCAAGAAAAACTGTTTTTT.

The chain links TRBV7-2 to TRBJ2-7; D may be TRBD1 (5 bases). The CDR3 is made up of 13 amino acids. CDR1 SGHTA and CDR2 FQGNSA come from the germline V gene. Trimming took 3 bases from V and 6 from J, leaving 12 bases between them. In DNA, the CDR3 is TGTGCCAGCAGCTTCACCAGGGCACGCGAGCAGTACTTC. It specifies CASSFTRAREQYF.

The CDR3 nucleotides read TGTGCCAGCAGTGTGGACAGGGGGAGTTGGAATGAGCAGTTCTTC. The encoded protein is CASSVDRGSWNEQFF. The J gene is TRBJ2-1, the V gene TRBV2; 10 nucleotides match TRBD1. Per germline, CDR1 SNHLY and CDR2 FYNNEI. The CDR3 extends over 15 amino acids. The V segment lost 4 bases and the J segment 7 bases; nucleotides outside the gene matches: 7.

V usage is TRBV28 and J usage is TRBJ1-2, with D maybe TRBD1 (5 bases). Germline V CDR1 and CDR2: MDHEN, SYDVKM. This CDR3 is built from 14 residues. Trimming took 3 bases from V and 5 from J, leaving 13 bases between them. The CDR3 sequence is CASSFAGREYGYTF. The DNA for the CDR3 is TGTGCCAGCAGTTTCGCGGGGCGGGAGTATGGCTACACCTTC.

The rearrangement joins TRBV28 to TRBJ2-5, with 13 bases fitting TRBD2. The ends lost 10 bases at V and 5 bases at J; junction bases unmatched: 10. The germline V gene encodes CDR1 MDHEN and CDR2 SYDVKM. This CDR3 comprises 15 residues. The CDR3: CATWTSGSPGETQYF. The CDR3, as DNA: TGTGCCACCTGGACTAGCGGGAGCCCCGGGGAGACCCAGTACTTC.

The rearrangement uses TRBV28 and TRBJ1-5; D possibly corresponds to TRBD1 (6 bases). Germline lookup yields CDR1 MDHEN and CDR2 SYDVKM. V was pared by 6 bases and J by 6 bases, with 15 bases between. The CDR3 has 14 amino acids. In nucleotides, the CDR3 is TGTGCCAGCAGCATACAGGGTTCGGGTCAGCCCCAGCATTTT. Translating it yields CASSIQGSGQPQHF.